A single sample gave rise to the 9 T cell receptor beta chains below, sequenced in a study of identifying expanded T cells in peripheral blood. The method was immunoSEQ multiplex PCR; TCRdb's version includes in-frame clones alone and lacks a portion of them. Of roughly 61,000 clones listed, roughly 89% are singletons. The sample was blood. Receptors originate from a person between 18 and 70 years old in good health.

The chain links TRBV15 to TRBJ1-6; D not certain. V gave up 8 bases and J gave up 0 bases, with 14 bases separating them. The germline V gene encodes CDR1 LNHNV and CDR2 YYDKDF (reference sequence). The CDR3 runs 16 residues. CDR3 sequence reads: CATRAGGSSYNSPLHF. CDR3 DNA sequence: TGTGCCACCCGTGCGGGCGGGAGCTCCTATAATTCACCCCTCCACTTT.

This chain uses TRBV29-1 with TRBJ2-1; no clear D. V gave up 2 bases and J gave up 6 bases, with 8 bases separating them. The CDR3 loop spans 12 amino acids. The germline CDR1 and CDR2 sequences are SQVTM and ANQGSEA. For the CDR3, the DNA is TGCAGCGTTGAAACGCTTAGCAATGAGCAGTTCTTC. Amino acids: CSVETLSNEQFF.

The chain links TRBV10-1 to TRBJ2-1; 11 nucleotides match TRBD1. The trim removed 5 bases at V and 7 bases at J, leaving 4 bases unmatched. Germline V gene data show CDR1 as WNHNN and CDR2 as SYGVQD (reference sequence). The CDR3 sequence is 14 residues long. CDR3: CASSRDRGLNEQFF. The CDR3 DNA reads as TGCGCCAGCAGTCGGGACAGGGGGTTGAATGAGCAGTTCTTC.

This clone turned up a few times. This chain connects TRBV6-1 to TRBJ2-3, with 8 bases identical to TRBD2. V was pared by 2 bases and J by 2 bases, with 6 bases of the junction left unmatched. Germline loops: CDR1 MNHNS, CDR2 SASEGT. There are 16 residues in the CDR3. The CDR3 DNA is TGTGCCAGCAGTGAAACCTTAGCGGGGTACACAGATACGCAGTATTTT. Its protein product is CASSETLAGYTDTQYF.

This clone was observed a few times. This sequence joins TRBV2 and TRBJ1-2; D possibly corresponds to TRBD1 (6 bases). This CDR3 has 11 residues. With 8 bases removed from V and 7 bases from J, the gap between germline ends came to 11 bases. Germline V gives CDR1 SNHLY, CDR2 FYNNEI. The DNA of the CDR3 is TGTGCCAGCGGGGGGCTGGTTGGCTACACCTTC. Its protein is CASGGLVGYTF.

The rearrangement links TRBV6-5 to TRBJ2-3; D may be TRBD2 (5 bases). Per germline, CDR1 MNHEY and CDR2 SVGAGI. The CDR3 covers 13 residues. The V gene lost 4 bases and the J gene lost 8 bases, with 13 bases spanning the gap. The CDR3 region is CASSLLARGTQYF. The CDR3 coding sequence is TGTGCCAGCAGTTTGCTAGCTCGAGGTACGCAGTATTTT.

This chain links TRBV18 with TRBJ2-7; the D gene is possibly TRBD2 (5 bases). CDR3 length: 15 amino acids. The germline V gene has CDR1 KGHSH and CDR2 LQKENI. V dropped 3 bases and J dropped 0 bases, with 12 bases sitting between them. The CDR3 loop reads CASSPISGSSYEQYF. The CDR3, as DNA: TGTGCCAGCTCACCCATATCGGGAAGCTCCTACGAGCAGTACTTC.

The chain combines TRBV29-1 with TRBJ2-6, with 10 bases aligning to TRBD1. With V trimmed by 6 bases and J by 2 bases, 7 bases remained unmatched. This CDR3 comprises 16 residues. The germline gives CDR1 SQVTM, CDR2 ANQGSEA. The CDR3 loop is CSVATGGFTGANVLTF. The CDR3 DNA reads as TGCAGCGTCGCGACAGGGGGCTTCACTGGGGCCAACGTCCTGACTTTC.

CDR3 coding DNA: TGTGCCAGCAGTCTCCCCGGGACAGGGGCTACTGAAGCTTTCTTT. Its translation: CASSLPGTGATEAFF. This chain uses TRBV6-5 with TRBJ1-1; 10 positions match TRBD1. There are 15 residues in the CDR3. V shed 5 bases and J 5 bases; nucleotides not matched to a gene: 8. Per the germline V gene, CDR1 is MNHEY and CDR2 is SVGAGI.